Listed below are T cell receptor beta chains from one sample, sequenced in a study of T cell responses to AZD1222 COVID-19 vaccine. The protocol was immunoSEQ multiplex PCR, while the TCRdb copy is restricted to in-frame clones and leaves out a portion. The table has about 73,000 clones, around 88% seen once; the top ten hold around 21%. Material: peripheral blood, obtained on day 0 of AZD1222 vaccination. These receptors all stem from an adult in good health. The CDR3 runs from the conserved cysteine through the conserved F or W. Fields, in order: CDR3 protein, J gene, V gene.

cdr3_aa: CASSRLAGAVDTQYF
j_call: TRBJ2-3
v_call: TRBV27

cdr3_aa: CASSQDEDLRGNQPQHF
j_call: TRBJ1-5
v_call: TRBV4-2

cdr3_aa: CASSLNGHEQFF
j_call: TRBJ2-1
v_call: TRBV11-3

cdr3_aa: CASSSERVYEQYF
j_call: TRBJ2-7
v_call: TRBV2

cdr3_aa: CASSEGLAGNEQFF
j_call: TRBJ2-1
v_call: TRBV14

cdr3_aa: CASSYSTQRPYEQYF
j_call: TRBJ2-7
v_call: TRBV6-2/TRBV6-3

cdr3_aa: CASSLWGGGNTIYF
j_call: TRBJ1-3
v_call: TRBV7-2

cdr3_aa: CASSVSFSGGQRGTLHF
j_call: TRBJ1-6
v_call: TRBV9

cdr3_aa: CASSEGGRGLYGYTF
j_call: TRBJ1-2
v_call: TRBV6-1

cdr3_aa: CSVESPEGNYGYTF
j_call: TRBJ1-2
v_call: TRBV29-1

cdr3_aa: CSVARRSDNEQFF
j_call: TRBJ2-1
v_call: TRBV29-1

cdr3_aa: CASSVTGHLRYEQYF
j_call: TRBJ2-7
v_call: TRBV6-4

cdr3_aa: CAWSLTGNGYTF
j_call: TRBJ1-2
v_call: TRBV30

cdr3_aa: CASSVGVVTGELFF
j_call: TRBJ2-2
v_call: TRBV9

cdr3_aa: CASSSPGQGDEQFF
j_call: TRBJ2-1
v_call: TRBV11-1

cdr3_aa: CSVEGRMGPLGNTIYF
j_call: TRBJ1-3
v_call: TRBV29-1

cdr3_aa: CATSDLGSRDPREQFF
j_call: TRBJ2-1
v_call: TRBV24-1

cdr3_aa: CASSQVGDGPQHF
j_call: TRBJ1-5
v_call: TRBV9

cdr3_aa: CASSLAPRGPRGNTIYF
j_call: TRBJ1-3
v_call: TRBV11-2

cdr3_aa: CASSSAGTASYNEQFF
j_call: TRBJ2-1
v_call: TRBV5-5

cdr3_aa: CAISEERFYEQYF
j_call: TRBJ2-7
v_call: TRBV10-3

cdr3_aa: CAISELGSGGAISGANVLTF
j_call: TRBJ2-6
v_call: TRBV10-3

cdr3_aa: CASSLNRENSPLHF
j_call: TRBJ1-6
v_call: TRBV5-1

cdr3_aa: CASSEWGGEEKLFF
j_call: TRBJ1-4
v_call: TRBV6-1

cdr3_aa: CASSDSTGRGNRLTNEKLFF
j_call: TRBJ1-4
v_call: TRBV6-4

cdr3_aa: CASRPTGNSPLHF
j_call: TRBJ1-6
v_call: TRBV6-2/TRBV6-3

cdr3_aa: CASSEIGRAYEQYF
j_call: TRBJ2-7
v_call: TRBV6-1

cdr3_aa: CASSSGQGGEQYF
j_call: TRBJ2-7
v_call: TRBV28

cdr3_aa: CASSKADRDRGGQPQHF
j_call: TRBJ1-5
v_call: TRBV21-1

cdr3_aa: CASSEGPFYEQYF
j_call: TRBJ2-7
v_call: TRBV6-1

cdr3_aa: CASRSNTEAFF
j_call: TRBJ1-1
v_call: TRBV14

cdr3_aa: CASSPPWGAYEQYF
j_call: TRBJ2-7
v_call: TRBV18

cdr3_aa: CASSPSLTGELFF
j_call: TRBJ2-2
v_call: TRBV18

cdr3_aa: CASRRGPGGGSTDTQYF
j_call: TRBJ2-3
v_call: TRBV6-6

cdr3_aa: CASSNNRADTQYF
j_call: TRBJ2-3
v_call: TRBV18

cdr3_aa: CASSWTGRNTEAFF
j_call: TRBJ1-1
v_call: TRBV5-4

cdr3_aa: CASSYRGLLGTDTQYF
j_call: TRBJ2-3
v_call: TRBV6-2/TRBV6-3

cdr3_aa: CASSLRQGGNYGYTF
j_call: TRBJ1-2
v_call: TRBV5-1

cdr3_aa: CSASGTDYYEQYF
j_call: TRBJ2-7
v_call: TRBV20-1

cdr3_aa: CASSLSGGRWDTEAFF
j_call: TRBJ1-1
v_call: TRBV11-2

cdr3_aa: CASSLALPGPTNTGELFF
j_call: TRBJ2-2
v_call: TRBV7-6

cdr3_aa: CATRTPTLGDTGELFF
j_call: TRBJ2-2
v_call: TRBV24-1

cdr3_aa: CASSPGETTYEQYF
j_call: TRBJ2-7
v_call: TRBV18

cdr3_aa: CASSQVLGDRVGTEAFF
j_call: TRBJ1-1
v_call: TRBV4-1

cdr3_aa: CASSLTGEGANYGYTF
j_call: TRBJ1-2
v_call: TRBV6-5

cdr3_aa: CASSFLVRVPTNTEAFF
j_call: TRBJ1-1
v_call: TRBV28

cdr3_aa: CASSLSWGGFANTQYF
j_call: TRBJ2-3
v_call: TRBV27

cdr3_aa: CASSYKQGATDTQYF
j_call: TRBJ2-3
v_call: TRBV14

cdr3_aa: CASSYGSQNNEQFF
j_call: TRBJ2-1
v_call: TRBV6-5

cdr3_aa: CASSLWGNEQFF
j_call: TRBJ2-1
v_call: TRBV27

cdr3_aa: CASSYSPGGTGYTF
j_call: TRBJ1-2
v_call: TRBV6-5

cdr3_aa: CASSGRDLSGYTF
j_call: TRBJ1-2
v_call: TRBV19

cdr3_aa: CASRKTPQNGYTF
j_call: TRBJ1-2
v_call: TRBV6-5

cdr3_aa: CASSEDPGGNSPLHF
j_call: TRBJ1-6
v_call: TRBV6-4

cdr3_aa: CASSRSDRRTNQPQHF
j_call: TRBJ1-5
v_call: TRBV7-9